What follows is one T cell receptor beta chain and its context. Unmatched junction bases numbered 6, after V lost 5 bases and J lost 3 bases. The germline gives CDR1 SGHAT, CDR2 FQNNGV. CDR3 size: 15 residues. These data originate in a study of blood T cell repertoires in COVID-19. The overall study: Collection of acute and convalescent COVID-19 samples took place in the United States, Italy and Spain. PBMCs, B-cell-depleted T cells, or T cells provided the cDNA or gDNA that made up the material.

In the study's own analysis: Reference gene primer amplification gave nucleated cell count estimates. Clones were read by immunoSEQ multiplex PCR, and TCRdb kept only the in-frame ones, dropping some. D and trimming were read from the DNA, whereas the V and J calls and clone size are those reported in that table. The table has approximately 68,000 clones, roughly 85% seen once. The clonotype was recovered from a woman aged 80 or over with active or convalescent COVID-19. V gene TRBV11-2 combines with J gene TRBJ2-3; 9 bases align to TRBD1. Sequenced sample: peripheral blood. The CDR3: CASSRTGVRTDTQYF. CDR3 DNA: TGTGCCAGCAGCAGGACAGGGGTGAGGACAGATACGCAGTATTTT.